This T cell receptor (beta chain) stems from a study of blood T cell repertoires in COVID-19. Participants had their cohort set by participant-reported clinical history. Germline values: CDR1 LGHDT, CDR2 YNNKEL (reference sequence). Losses at the gene ends were 5 bases for V and 0 bases for J; bases not matched to a gene: 6. This CDR3 comprises 15 residues. Clones were sequenced by immunoSEQ multiplex PCR, and TCRdb holds only the in-frame ones, with some missing. The profile shows about 220,000 clones, over 75% of them singletons. The clonotype originates from a woman aged 55 to 70 who had recovered from COVID-19. The rearrangement uses TRBV3-1 (or the pseudogene TRBV3-2) and TRBJ1-2, with 7 positions matching TRBD1. Sequencing input: PBMCs or T cells enriched from blood (not recorded which). The CDR3 DNA reads TGTGCCAGCAGCGACTGGACAGGCCCTAACTATGGCTACACCTTC. Amino acid sequence: CASSDWTGPNYGYTF.